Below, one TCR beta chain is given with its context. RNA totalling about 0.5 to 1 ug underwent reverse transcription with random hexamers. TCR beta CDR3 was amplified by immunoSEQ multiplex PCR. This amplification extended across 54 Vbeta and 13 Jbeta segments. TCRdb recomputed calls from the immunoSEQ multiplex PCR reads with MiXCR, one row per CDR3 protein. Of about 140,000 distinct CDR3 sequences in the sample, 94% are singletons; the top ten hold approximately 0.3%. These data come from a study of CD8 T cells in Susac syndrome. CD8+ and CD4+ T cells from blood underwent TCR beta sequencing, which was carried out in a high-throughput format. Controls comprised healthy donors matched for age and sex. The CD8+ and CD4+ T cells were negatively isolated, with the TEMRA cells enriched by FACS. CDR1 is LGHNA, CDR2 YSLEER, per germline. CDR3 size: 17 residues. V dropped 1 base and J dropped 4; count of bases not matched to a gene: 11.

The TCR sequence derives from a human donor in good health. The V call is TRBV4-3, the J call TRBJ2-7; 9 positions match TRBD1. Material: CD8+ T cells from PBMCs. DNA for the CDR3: TGCGCCAGCAGCCAAGGATATACAGGGGGCATCATATACGAGCAGTACTTC. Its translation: CASSQGYTGGIIYEQYF.